Listed below are T cell receptor beta chains from one sample, sequenced in a study of early stage breast cancer tumors. Libraries were prepared by immunoSEQ multiplex PCR; TCRdb keeps only in-frame clonotypes and omits some of them. The repertoire consists of tens of thousands of clones, with around three quarters occurring once and the leading ten covering around 33%. Sequencing was carried out using blood. These receptors were obtained from a person aged 45 to 59 with breast cancer. Each CDR3 is given with its conserved first and last residue. The D gene is left open where the match is weak. Not all rows give a size; the values are once, few, many and, for expanded clones, a class.

. | . | TRBJ1-2 | TRBV9 | TGTGCCAGCAGCCTGACGCCCGGGTCCCCTGGCTACACCTTC | CASSLTPGSPGYTF
. | TRBD1 | TRBJ1-3 | TRBV19 | TGTGCCAGTACCCGAACAGGGGGCCCTAACGTTCACTCTGGAAACACCATATATTTT | CASTRTGGPNVHSGNTIYF
. | . | TRBJ2-5 | TRBV2 | TGTGCCAGCAGTGAAGGACAGGTGCAAGAGACCCAGTACTTC | CASSEGQVQETQYF
. | . | TRBJ1-2 | TRBV5-6 | TGTGCCAGCAGCTGGAGGCGCCCGGGCAACTATGGCTACACCTTC | CASSWRRPGNYGYTF
. | TRBD2 | TRBJ2-1 | TRBV9 | TGTGCCAGCAGCGGGACTAGCGGGAGAAATGAGCAGTTCTTC | CASSGTSGRNEQFF
few | TRBD2 | TRBJ2-3 | TRBV5-1 | TGCGCCAGCAGCTTGACTAGCGGGAGGTCGGGGCCAGATACGCAGTATTTT | CASSLTSGRSGPDTQYF
. | . | TRBJ2-7 | TRBV6-5 | TGTGCCATCAGTGCCGGGAATTACGAGCAGTACTTC | CAISAGNYEQYF
. | . | TRBJ2-7 | TRBV7-2 | TGTGCCAGCAGCCCCTGGGACTCTCCCTACGAGCAGTACTTC | CASSPWDSPYEQYF
. | . | TRBJ2-5 | TRBV9 | TGTGCCAGCAGCGTAGGTTCTAGCGTCCAAGAGACCCAGTACTTC | CASSVGSSVQETQYF
. | . | TRBJ2-3 | TRBV6-1 | TGTGCCAGCAGTGAATGGGGTACTAGCACAGATACGCAGTATTTT | CASSEWGTSTDTQYF
. | . | TRBJ2-3 | TRBV7-9 | TGTGCCAGCAGCTTAGGGGCGGAAGGCAGCACAGATACGCAGTATTTT | CASSLGAEGSTDTQYF
. | . | TRBJ2-1 | TRBV5-1 | TGCGCCAGCAGCTTGGAAGTTAGCTTTAGCTCCTACAATGAGCAGTTCTTC | CASSLEVSFSSYNEQFF
. | . | TRBJ1-5 | TRBV19 | TGTGCCAGTAGTGCAACAGGGACCCCGGAGCCCCAGCATTTT | CASSATGTPEPQHF